This T cell receptor (beta chain) appears in the sequencing data of a study of blood T cells in healthy people across ages. About the study: Template-switching capture recovered about one barcoded beta molecule per two T cells.

Primed by a sample-barcoded 5' primer and a J-beta primer mix, a second PCR proceeded for roughly 6 to 12 cycles. TCRdb passed the 5' RACE reads through MiXCR, listing each CDR3 protein once. The table lists roughly 1.5 million distinct CDR3 sequences, 35% to 45% of them singletons. Concerning this clonotype itself: The antigen remains unidentified.

Study outcomes and limitations: Greater diversity and more naive CD4+ cells were seen in long-lived donors than in aged donors.

This CDR3 has 14 amino acids. Trimming pared 6 bases from V and 3 bases from J, leaving 15 bases between. The germline V gene has CDR1 MNHEY and CDR2 SVGEGT. The chain links TRBV6-2 or TRBV6-3 to TRBJ2-7, with D hard to call. The source is a woman aged 18-29 years in good health. Sequencing used blood. The CDR3 here is CASRSTGRDYEQYF. The CDR3 DNA reads as TGTGCCAGCAGATCTACCGGAAGGGACTACGAGCAGTACTTC.